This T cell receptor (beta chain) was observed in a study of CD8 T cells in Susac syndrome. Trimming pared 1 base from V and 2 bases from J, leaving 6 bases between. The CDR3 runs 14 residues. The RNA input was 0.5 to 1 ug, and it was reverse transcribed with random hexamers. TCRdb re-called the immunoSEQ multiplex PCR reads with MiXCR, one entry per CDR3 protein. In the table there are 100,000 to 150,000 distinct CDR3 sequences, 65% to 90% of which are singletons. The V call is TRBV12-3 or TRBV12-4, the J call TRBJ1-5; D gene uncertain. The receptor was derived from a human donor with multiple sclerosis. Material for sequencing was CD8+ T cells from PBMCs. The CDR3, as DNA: TGTGCCAGCAGTTTAGGGAGTGGCAATCAGCCCCAGCATTTT. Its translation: CASSLGSGNQPQHF.